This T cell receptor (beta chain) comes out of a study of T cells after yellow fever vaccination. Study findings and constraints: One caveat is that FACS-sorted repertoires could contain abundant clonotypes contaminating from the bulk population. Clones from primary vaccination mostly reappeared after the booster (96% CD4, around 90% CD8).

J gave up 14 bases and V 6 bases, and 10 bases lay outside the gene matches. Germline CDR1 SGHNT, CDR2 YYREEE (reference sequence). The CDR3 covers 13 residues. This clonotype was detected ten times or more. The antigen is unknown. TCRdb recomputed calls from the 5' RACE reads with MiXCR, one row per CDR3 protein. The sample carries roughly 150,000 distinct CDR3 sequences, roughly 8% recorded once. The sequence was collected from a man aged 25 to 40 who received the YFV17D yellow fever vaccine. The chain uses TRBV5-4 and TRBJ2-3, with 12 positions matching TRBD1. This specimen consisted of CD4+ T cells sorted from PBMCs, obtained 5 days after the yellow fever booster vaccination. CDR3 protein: CASNTGTGGQLYF. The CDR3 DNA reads TGTGCCAGCAACACCGGGACAGGGGGCCAGTTGTATTTT. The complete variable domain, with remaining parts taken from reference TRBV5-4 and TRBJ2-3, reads ETGVTQSPTHLIKTRGQQVTLRCSSQSGHNTVSWYQQALGQGPQFIFQYYREEENGRGNFPPRFSGLQFPNYSSELNVNALELDDSALYLCASNTGTGGQLYFGPGTRLTVL.